This T cell receptor beta chain was found in a study of T cells in Graves' hyperthyroidism and ophthalmopathy. Overall study findings and caveats: A model of 13 V-J pairs discriminated ophthalmopathy from stable hyperthyroidism. The model's output predicted ophthalmopathy at a median of roughly seven months prior to onset.

V was clipped by 4 bases and J by 7 bases, with 11 bases between them. The CDR3 runs 11 residues. CDR1 SQVTM and CDR2 ANQGSEA come from the germline V gene. There were TCR beta CDR3 regions amplified from RNA transcripts. HTBI primers were employed in a first-round RT-PCR of the TCR CDR3. MiXCR was run by TCRdb on the multiplex PCR reads, yielding one entry per CDR3 protein. The sample shows around 200,000 distinct CDR3 sequences, about 17% of them seen only once. This clonotype was detected many times. Its antigen is currently unknown. Newly diagnosed hyperthyroidism, duration under 2 months, in patients aged 18 to 65. Exclusion of a patient resulted from uncontrolled infection, other autoimmune disease, pregnancy or lactation.

Sequencing input: blood. The chain uses TRBV29-1 and TRBJ2-7; D possibly uses TRBD1 or TRBD2 (5 bases each). The receptor was derived from a woman in her 50s with Graves' hyperthyroidism. CDR3 amino acids: CSVGGLGEQYF. Written as DNA, the CDR3 is TGCAGCGTTGGGGGGTTGGGGGAGCAGTACTTC.